This T cell receptor (beta chain) emerged from a study of blood T cells in healthy people across ages. Study-wide findings and caveats: Using unsorted PBMCs precluded a conclusive naive versus antigen-experienced comparison.

The table lists this clonotype with a few counts. The antigen is unknown. Germline V gene data show CDR1 as SQVTM and CDR2 as ANQGSEA. This CDR3 has 11 amino acids. V shed 7 bases and J 7 bases; nucleotides not matched to a gene: 7. A second roughly 7 to 11 cycle PCR used barcoded and J-beta primers. TCRdb reanalysed the 5' RACE reads using MiXCR and keeps one entry per CDR3 protein. The table shows about a million distinct CDR3 sequences, with roughly 43% occurring only once. The sample consisted of blood. This TCR came from a young man in good health. This chain joins TRBV29-1 and TRBJ2-7; 7 bases line up with TRBD2. The CDR3 region has the DNA TGCAGCGCGACCCCGGGAGGAGAGCAGTACTTC. Protein: CSATPGGEQYF.